This T cell receptor beta chain was retrieved from a study of CD8 T cells in Susac syndrome. The study's findings and limits: The TCR sequencing and HLA analysis in the study involved a relatively small number of individuals, as the study acknowledged.

When the RNA was reverse transcribed, random hexamers were used with an input of 0.5 to 1 ug. TCR beta CDR3 was amplified by immunoSEQ covering 54 Vbeta and 13 Jbeta. MiXCR, run by TCRdb on the immunoSEQ multiplex PCR reads, gives a single entry per CDR3 protein. The sample consists of 180,000 or so distinct CDR3 sequences, 90% to 95% of them appearing once. The T cells that were sequenced for TCR beta were CD8+ and CD4+ cells from blood. The healthy controls were matched to patients by age and sex. To note about this clonotype: No antigen is known for it.

The specimen was CD4+ T cells from PBMCs. The source of this sequence is a human donor in good health.

This chain's CDR3 is CSARAMSSYNEQFF. The DNA of the CDR3 is TGCAGTGCTAGAGCGATGAGCTCCTACAATGAGCAGTTCTTC. V and J are TRBV20-1 and TRBJ2-1; D not resolved. The CDR3 consists of 14 residues. Per germline, CDR1 DFQATT and CDR2 SNEGSKA (reference sequence). Trimming took off 1 base at V and 0 bases at J, with 7 bases between the two ends.